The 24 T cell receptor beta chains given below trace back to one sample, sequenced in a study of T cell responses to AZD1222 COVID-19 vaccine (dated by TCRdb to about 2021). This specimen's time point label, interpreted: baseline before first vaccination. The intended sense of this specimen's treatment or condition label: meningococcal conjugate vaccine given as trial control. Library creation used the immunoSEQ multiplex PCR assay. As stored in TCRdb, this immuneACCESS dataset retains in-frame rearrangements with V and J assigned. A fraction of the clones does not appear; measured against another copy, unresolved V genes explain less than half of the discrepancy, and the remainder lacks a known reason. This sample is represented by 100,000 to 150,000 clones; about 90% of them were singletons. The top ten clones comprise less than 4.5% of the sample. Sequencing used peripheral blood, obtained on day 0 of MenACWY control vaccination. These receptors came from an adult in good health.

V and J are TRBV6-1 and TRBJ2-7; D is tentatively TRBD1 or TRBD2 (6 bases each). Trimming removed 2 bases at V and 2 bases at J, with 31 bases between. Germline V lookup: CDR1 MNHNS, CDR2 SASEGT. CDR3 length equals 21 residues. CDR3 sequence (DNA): TGTGCCAGCAGTGAATTGTTTTCGGACAGAGTTGGGACTCTCATAACCTACGAGCAGTACTTC. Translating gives CASSELFSDRVGTLITYEQYF.

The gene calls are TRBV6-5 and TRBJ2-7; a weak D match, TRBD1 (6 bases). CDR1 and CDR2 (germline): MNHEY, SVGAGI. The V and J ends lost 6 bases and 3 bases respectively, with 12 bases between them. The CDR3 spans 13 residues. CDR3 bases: TGTGCCAGCAGCCTCGGGACAAACTACGAGCAGTACGTC. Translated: CASSLGTNYEQYV.

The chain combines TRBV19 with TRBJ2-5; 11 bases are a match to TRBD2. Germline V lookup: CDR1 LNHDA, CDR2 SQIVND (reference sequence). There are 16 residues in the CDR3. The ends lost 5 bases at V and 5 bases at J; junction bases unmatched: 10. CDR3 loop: CASSPRVAGGSETQYF. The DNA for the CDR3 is TGTGCCAGTAGTCCCCGGGTAGCGGGGGGGAGCGAGACCCAGTACTTC.

CDR3 sequence (DNA): TGTGCCAGCAGTGGGACAGGGCGCGAGTATGGCTACACCTTC. Amino acids: CASSGTGREYGYTF. The gene calls are TRBV25-1 and TRBJ1-2; 8 bases match TRBD1. The CDR3 consists of 14 residues. Per the germline V gene, CDR1 is MGHDK and CDR2 is SYGVNS. The junction had 6 bases not matched to a gene; V was cut back by 4 bases and J by 5 bases.

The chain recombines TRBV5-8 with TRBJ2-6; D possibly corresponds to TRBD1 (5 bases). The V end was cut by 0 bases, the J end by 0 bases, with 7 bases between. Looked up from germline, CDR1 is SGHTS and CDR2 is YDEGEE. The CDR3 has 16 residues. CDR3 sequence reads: CASSLGTFSGANVLTF. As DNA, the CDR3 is TGTGCCAGCAGCTTGGGGACATTCTCTGGGGCCAACGTCCTGACTTTC.

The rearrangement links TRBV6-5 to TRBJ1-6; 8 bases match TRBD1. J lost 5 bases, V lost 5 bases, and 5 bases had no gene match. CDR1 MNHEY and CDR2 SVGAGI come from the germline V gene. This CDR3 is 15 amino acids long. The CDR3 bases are TGTGCCAGCAGTAGGGGACAGGCGAATAATTCACCCCTCCACTTT. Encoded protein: CASSRGQANNSPLHF.

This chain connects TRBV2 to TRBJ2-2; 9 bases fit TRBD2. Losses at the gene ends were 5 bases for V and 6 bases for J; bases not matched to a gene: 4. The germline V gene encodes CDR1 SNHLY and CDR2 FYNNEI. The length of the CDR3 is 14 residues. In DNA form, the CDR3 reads TGTGCCAGCAGTCTTAGCGGGGGTCCCGGGGAGCTGTTTTTT. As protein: CASSLSGGPGELFF.

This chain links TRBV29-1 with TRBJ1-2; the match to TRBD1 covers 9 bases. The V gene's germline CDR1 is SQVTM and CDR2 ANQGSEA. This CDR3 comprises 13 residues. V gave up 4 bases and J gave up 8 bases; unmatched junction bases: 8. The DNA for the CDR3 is TGCAGCGTTGTCCCACAGGGGGCGCCGGGCTACACCTTC. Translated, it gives CSVVPQGAPGYTF.

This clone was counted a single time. The CDR3 bases are TGTGCCAGCAGTGACTCGACGCGGCCTAGGACCGGGGAGCTGTTTTTT. The encoded protein is CASSDSTRPRTGELFF. The V call is TRBV2, the J call TRBJ2-2; D is undetermined. V lost 3 bases and J 5 bases, leaving 16 bases between the germline ends. The CDR3 runs to 16 residues. Germline V lookup: CDR1 SNHLY, CDR2 FYNNEI.

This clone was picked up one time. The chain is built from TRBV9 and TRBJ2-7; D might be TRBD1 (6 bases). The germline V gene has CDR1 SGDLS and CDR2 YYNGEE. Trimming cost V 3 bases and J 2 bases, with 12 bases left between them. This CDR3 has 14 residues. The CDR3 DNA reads TGTGCCAGCAGCGGCACCGGGACAACCTACGAGCAGTACTTC. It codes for CASSGTGTTYEQYF.

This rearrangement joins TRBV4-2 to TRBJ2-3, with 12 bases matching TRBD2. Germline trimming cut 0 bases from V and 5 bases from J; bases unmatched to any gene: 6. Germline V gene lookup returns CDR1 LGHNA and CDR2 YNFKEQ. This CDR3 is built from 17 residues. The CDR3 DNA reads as TGTGCCAGCAGCCAAGATTGGGCTAGCGGGGGGGAAGATACGCAGTATTTT. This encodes CASSQDWASGGEDTQYF.

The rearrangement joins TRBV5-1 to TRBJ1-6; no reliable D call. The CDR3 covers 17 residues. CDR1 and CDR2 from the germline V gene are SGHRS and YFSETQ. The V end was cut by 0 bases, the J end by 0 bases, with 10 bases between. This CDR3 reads CASSLVSLSSYNSPLHF. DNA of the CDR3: TGCGCCAGCAGCTTGGTTTCCCTCAGCTCCTATAATTCACCCCTCCACTTT. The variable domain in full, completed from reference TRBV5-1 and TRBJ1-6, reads KAGVTQTPRYLIKTRGQQVTLSCSPISGHRSVSWYQQTPGQGLQFLFEYFSETQRNKGNFPGRFSGRQFSNSRSEMNVSTLELGDSALYLCASSLVSLSSYNSPLHFGNGTRLTVT.

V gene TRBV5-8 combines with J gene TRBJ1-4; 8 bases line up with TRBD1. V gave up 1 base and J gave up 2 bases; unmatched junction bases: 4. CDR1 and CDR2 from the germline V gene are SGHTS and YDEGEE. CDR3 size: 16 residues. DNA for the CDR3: TGTGCCAGCAGCTTGTACAGGGGGAATACTAATGAAAAACTGTTTTTT. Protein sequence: CASSLYRGNTNEKLFF.

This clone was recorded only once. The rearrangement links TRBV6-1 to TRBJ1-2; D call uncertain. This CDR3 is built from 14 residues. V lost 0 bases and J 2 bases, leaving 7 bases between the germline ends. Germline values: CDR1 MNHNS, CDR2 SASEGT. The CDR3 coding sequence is TGTGCCAGCAGTGAAGCAGGACGGAACTATGGCTACACCTTC. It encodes CASSEAGRNYGYTF.

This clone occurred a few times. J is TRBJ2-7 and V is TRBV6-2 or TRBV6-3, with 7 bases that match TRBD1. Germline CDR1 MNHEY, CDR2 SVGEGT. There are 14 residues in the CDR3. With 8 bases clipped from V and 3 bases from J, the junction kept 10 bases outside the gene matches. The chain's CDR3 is CASRRTGRSYEQYF. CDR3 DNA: TGTGCCAGCCGCCGGACAGGTAGGAGCTACGAGCAGTACTTC.

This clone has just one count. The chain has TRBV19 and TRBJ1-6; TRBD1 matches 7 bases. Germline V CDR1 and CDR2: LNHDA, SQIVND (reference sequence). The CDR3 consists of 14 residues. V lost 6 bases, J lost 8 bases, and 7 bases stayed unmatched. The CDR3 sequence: CASRPGGFYSPLHF. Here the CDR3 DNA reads TGTGCCAGTAGGCCAGGGGGATTCTATTCACCCCTCCACTTT. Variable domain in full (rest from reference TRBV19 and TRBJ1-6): DGGITQSPKYLFRKEGQNVTLSCEQNLNHDAMYWYRQDPGQGLRLIYYSQIVNDFQKGDIAEGYSVSREKKESFPLTVTSAQKNPTAFYLCASRPGGFYSPLHFGNGTRLTVT.

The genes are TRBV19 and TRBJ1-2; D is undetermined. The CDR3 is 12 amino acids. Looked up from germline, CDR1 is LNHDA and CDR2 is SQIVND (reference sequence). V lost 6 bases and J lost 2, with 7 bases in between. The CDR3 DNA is TGTGCCAGTAGCAGTCAGAACTATGGCTACACCTTC. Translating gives CASSSQNYGYTF.

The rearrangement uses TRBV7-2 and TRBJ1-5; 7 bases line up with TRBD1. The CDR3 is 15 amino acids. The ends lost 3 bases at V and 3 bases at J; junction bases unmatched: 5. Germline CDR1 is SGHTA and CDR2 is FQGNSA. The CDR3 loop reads CASSFRQGTNQPQHF. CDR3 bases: TGTGCCAGCAGCTTCAGACAGGGCACCAATCAGCCCCAGCATTTT.

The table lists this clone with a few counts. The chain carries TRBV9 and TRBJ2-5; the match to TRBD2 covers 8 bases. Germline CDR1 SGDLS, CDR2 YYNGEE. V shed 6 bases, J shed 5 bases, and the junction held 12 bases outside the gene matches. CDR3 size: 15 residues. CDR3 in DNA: TGTGCCAGCACGGGGGGGATAGGCTTTTTTGAGACCCAGTACTTC. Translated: CASTGGIGFFETQYF.

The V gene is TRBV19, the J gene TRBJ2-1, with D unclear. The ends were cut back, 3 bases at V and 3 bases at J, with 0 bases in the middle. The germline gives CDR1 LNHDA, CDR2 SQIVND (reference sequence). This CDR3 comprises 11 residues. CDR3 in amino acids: CASSIYNEQFF. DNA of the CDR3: TGTGCCAGTAGTATCTACAATGAGCAGTTCTTC.

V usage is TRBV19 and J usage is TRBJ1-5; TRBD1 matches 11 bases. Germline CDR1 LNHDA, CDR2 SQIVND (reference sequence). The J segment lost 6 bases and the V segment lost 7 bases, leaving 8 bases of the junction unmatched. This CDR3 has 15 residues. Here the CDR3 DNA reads TGTGCCAGTATAGGGGGACAGGGGGGGCGTCAGCCCCAGCATTTT. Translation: CASIGGQGGRQPQHF.

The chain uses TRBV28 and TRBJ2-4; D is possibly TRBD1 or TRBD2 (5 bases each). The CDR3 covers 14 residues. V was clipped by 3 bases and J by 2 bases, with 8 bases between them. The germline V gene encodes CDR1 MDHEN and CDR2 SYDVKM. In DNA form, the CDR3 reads TGTGCCAGCAGTTTCCAGGGACCCAAAAACATTCAGTACTTC. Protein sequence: CASSFQGPKNIQYF.

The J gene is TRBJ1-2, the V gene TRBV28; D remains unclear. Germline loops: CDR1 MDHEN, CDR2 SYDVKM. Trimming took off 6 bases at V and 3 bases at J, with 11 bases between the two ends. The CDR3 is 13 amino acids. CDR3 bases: TGTGCCAGCAGCGGCGGAAGGCACTATGGCTACACCTTC. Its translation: CASSGGRHYGYTF.

CDR3 sequence: CASKVQGGDEQFF. The CDR3 DNA sequence: TGTGCCAGCAAGGTACAGGGTGGCGATGAGCAGTTCTTC. The chain is built from TRBV6-6 and TRBJ2-1, with D perhaps matching TRBD1 (6 bases). CDR3 size: 13 residues. Germline CDR1 reads MNHNY; CDR2 reads SVGAGI (reference sequence). The ends were cut back, 7 bases at V and 8 bases at J, with 15 bases in the middle.